The 32 T cell receptor delta chains below come from one sample, sequenced in a study of gamma-delta T cells after stem cell transplantation. TCRdb reprocessed the RT-PCR reads using CATT. In the table there are some 850 delta-chain clones, 2.8% of which are singletons. The sample was gamma-delta T cells. These receptors all stem from a human donor. It is not recorded whose cells these are; they may come from a transplant donor.

The table lists this clone with a few counts. A far more abundant clone sits one base away, making this likely a read error. This sample includes further DNA sequences coding for the same CDR3. CDR3 sequence (DNA): TGTGCCTGTGAGACCCTTGGGGAGCTGGGGGATAGGGTCACAGATAAACTCATCTTT. Translating it yields CACETLGELGDRVTDKLIF. This chain uses TRDV2 with TRDJ1; TRDD3 agrees at 10 bases. Germline assignment: CDR1 GEAIGNYY and CDR2 EKD. Unmatched junction bases numbered 21, after V lost 4 bases and J lost 5 bases. The CDR3 totals 19 residues.

The sample holds a few counts of this clone. The protein TCRdb lists belongs to a much larger clone and differs from this DNA's translation at residue 12, which points to a read error; the protein shown is made from the DNA. CDR3: CALGELKPPLGALYTDKLIF. The CDR3 DNA follows: TGTGCTCTTGGGGAACTAAAACCGCCTCTGGGGGCCTTGTACACCGATAAACTCATCTTT. The chain uses TRDV1 and TRDJ1; 7 nucleotides agree with TRDD3. In germline, CDR1 is TSWWSYY, CDR2 QGS. This CDR3 has 20 amino acids. The V and J ends lost 0 bases and 0 bases, in that order; junction bases with no gene match: 16.

This clone was recorded a few times. TCRdb's protein, taken from a much larger clone, differs from this DNA's translation at residue 13, likely owing to a read error; the protein displayed comes from the DNA. The V gene is TRDV1, the J gene TRDJ3, with D possibly TRDD3 on 6 matching bases. This CDR3 has 24 amino acids. V was cut by 6 bases and J by 1 base, with 34 bases left in between. Germline CDR1 TSWWSYY, CDR2 QGS. CDR3 DNA sequence: TGTGCTCTTGGTTTGGGTCGGCTCTCCCCAACTGGGCGATACGATTCCTGGGACACCCGACAGATGTTTTTC. This encodes CALGLGRLSPTGRYDSWDTRQMFF.

This clone was found a few times. The mismatch at residue 13 between this DNA's translation and the TCRdb protein of a much larger clone likely reflects a read error; the protein shown is translated from the DNA. The rearrangement joins TRDV1 to TRDJ1; D perhaps matches TRDD3 (5 bases). Trimming took off 4 bases at V and 4 bases at J, with 34 bases between the two ends. The length of the CDR3 is 21 residues. Germline CDR1 TSWWSYY, CDR2 QGS. CDR3 nucleotide sequence: TGTGCTCTTGGGGGGATATCGCCAAGCCTAGTGGGGTGCCTAACTGGCGATAAACTCATCTTT. Translation: CALGGISPSLVGCLTGDKLIF.

A remark on this clone: The mismatch at residue 3 between this DNA's translation and the TCRdb protein of a much larger clone likely reflects a read error; the protein shown is translated from the DNA. This chain connects TRDV1 to TRDJ1; 9 bases agree with TRDD3. This CDR3 has 18 residues. The germline CDR1 and CDR2 sequences are TSWWSYY and QGS. The CDR3 region has the DNA TGTGCTCCTGGGGACCCCCTTTTTTCGCGGGGATACGCCGATAAACTCATCTTT. This encodes CAPGDPLFSRGYADKLIF.

By sample fraction, this clone is medium-sized. The J gene is TRDJ1, the V gene TRDV1; a weak D match, TRDD2 (6 bases). From germline, CDR1 is TSWWSYY and CDR2 QGS. The length of the CDR3 is 21 residues. Trimming left V 4 bases short and J 4 bases short, with 34 bases between. The CDR3 region has the DNA TGTGCTCTTGGGGGGATATCGCCAAGCCTAGTGGGGTTCCTAACTGGCGATAAACTCATCTTT. Translating it yields CALGGISPSLVGFLTGDKLIF.

This clone was seen a handful of times. A far larger clone is one nucleotide away, so this likely arose from a read error. This chain connects TRDV1 to TRDJ1; 13 nucleotides agree with TRDD3. Germline assignment: CDR1 TSWWSYY and CDR2 QGS. The V segment lost 5 bases and the J segment 3 bases; nucleotides outside the gene matches: 24. The CDR3 consists of 22 residues. CDR3 loop: CALGKPLPRLYWGIRMSDKLIF. As DNA, the CDR3 is TGTGCTCTTGGGAAACCCCTTCCTAGATTGTACTGGGGGATACGGATGTCCGATAAACTCATCTTT.

Concerning this clone itself: This likely reflects a read error, since a far larger clone is one base away. The same CDR3 is also encoded by other DNA sequences in this sample. CDR3 bases: TGTGCCTGTGACACCGTTACTGGGGATTTCTCCTGGGACACACGACAGATGTTTTTC. Translation gives CACDTVTGDFSWDTRQMFF. The V call is TRDV2, the J call TRDJ3, with TRDD3 identical over 7 bases. Per germline, CDR1 GEAIGNYY and CDR2 EKD. This CDR3 has 19 residues.

This clone appeared a few times. With a far larger clone one base away, a read error is the likely cause. Within the sample, other DNA sequences also encode this same CDR3. This rearrangement joins TRDV2 to TRDJ3; 7 positions agree with TRDD3. The CDR3 is made up of 17 amino acids. Germline CDR1 GEAIGNYY, CDR2 EKD. V trimming: 7 bases; J trimming: 4 bases; junction bases outside the gene matches: 12. CDR3 DNA sequence: TGTGCCTGCGCGCCGGCTGGGGGTTCTTGGGACACCCGACAGATGTTTTTC. Protein sequence: CACAPAGGSWDTRQMFF.

This clone was detected a few times. With only one base between it and a far larger clone, this is likely a read error. The V call is TRDV2, the J call TRDJ1, with D perhaps matching TRDD3 (5 bases). The CDR3 spans 15 residues. CDR1 GEAIGNYY and CDR2 EKD come from the germline V gene. In DNA form, the CDR3 reads TGTGCCTGTGACTCGCTACGGGGAAGGGGCGATAGACTCATCTTT. It codes for CACDSLRGRGDRLIF.

This clone was seen a handful of times. The TCRdb protein, from a much larger clone, departs from this DNA's translation at residue 18, likely by read error; the protein shown derives from the DNA. V is TRDV2 and J is TRDJ1, with 10 bases aligning to TRDD3. Germline CDR1 reads GEAIGNYY; CDR2 reads EKD. CDR3 length: 19 residues. The CDR3, as DNA: TGTGCCTGTGAGACCCTTGGGGAGCTGGGGGATAGGGTCACCGATAAACTCACCTTT. This encodes CACETLGELGDRVTDKLTF.

This clone is termed large. The rearrangement links TRDV1 to TRDJ1; D possibly uses TRDD2 or TRDD3 (9 bases each). Trimming took off 1 base at V and 0 bases at J, with 24 bases between the two ends. The CDR3 is made up of 20 amino acids. Germline values: CDR1 TSWWSYY, CDR2 QGS. The CDR3 loop reads CALGERLPTLGDWNTDKLIF. The CDR3 bases are TGTGCTCTTGGGGAACGCCTTCCTACCCTGGGGGATTGGAACACCGATAAACTCATCTTT.

There are a few counts of this clone. A far larger clone differs by one base, so this is likely a read error. Other DNA sequences in this specimen translate into the identical CDR3. The chain couples TRDV2 to TRDJ1, with 11 bases matching TRDD3. CDR1 is GEAIGNYY, CDR2 EKD, per germline. The CDR3 covers 18 residues. The ends lost 3 bases at V and 2 bases at J; junction bases unmatched: 13. The CDR3 nucleotides are TGTGCCTGTGACCCGGTATTGGGGGATACGTTCGGGACCGATAAACTCATCTTT. It encodes CACDPVLGDTFGTDKLIF.

Concerning this clone: The protein TCRdb lists belongs to a much larger clone and differs from this DNA's translation at residue 5, which points to a read error; the protein shown is made from the DNA. The chain is built from TRDV1 and TRDJ4; 10 nucleotides match TRDD3. CDR3 length: 19 amino acids. V was pared by 4 bases and J by 9 bases, with 26 bases of the junction left unmatched. Germline assignment: CDR1 TSWWSYY and CDR2 QGS. The CDR3 nucleotides read TGTGCTCTTGGGGGACGGTTCTGGTGGGGGATACCAGTAACAGGGCAGTTGATCTTT. Residues: CALGGRFWWGIPVTGQLIF.

This clone ranks as medium-sized. The likely explanation is a read error, given a far larger clone one base away. The rearrangement uses TRDV3 and TRDJ1; D gene uncertain. The V gene's germline CDR1 is TVYSNPD and CDR2 GDNSRS (reference sequence). This CDR3 is 16 amino acids long. V was trimmed by 2 bases and J by 1 base, leaving 20 bases between them. The CDR3 here is CAFLGKWAQCTDKLIF. Here the CDR3 DNA reads TGTGCCTTTTTGGGCAAGTGGGCTCAGTGCACCGATAAACTCATCTTT. The entire variable domain, with the rest obtained from reference TRDV3 and TRDJ1, is as follows: CDKVTQSSPDQTVASGSEVVLLCTYDTVYSNPDLFWYRIRPDYSFQFVFYGDNSRSEGADFTQGRFSVKHILTQKAFHLVISPVRTEDSATYYCAFLGKWAQCTDKLIFGKGTRVTVEP.

About this clone itself: It is likely a read error: a sequence one base away is far more abundant. CDR3 loop: CASGFPAIDKLIF. CDR3 in DNA: TGTGCCTCCGGGTTCCCTGCCATCGATAAACTCATCTTT. This chain joins TRDV3 and TRDJ1; D not resolved. This CDR3 comprises 13 residues. The germline gives CDR1 TVYSNPD, CDR2 GDNSRS (reference sequence). The V end was cut by 4 bases, the J end by 4 bases, with 16 bases between.

This clone has only a few counts. TCRdb's listed protein matches a much larger clone and diverges from this DNA's translation at residue 12, likely through a read error; the protein shown comes from the DNA. The genes are TRDV2 and TRDJ1; 12 bases are a match to TRDD3. Germline V gene lookup returns CDR1 GEAIGNYY and CDR2 EKD. J lost 4 bases, V lost 3 bases, and 11 bases had no gene match. CDR3 length: 17 residues. CDR3 sequence reads: CACDAVLGDTNIDKLIF. CDR3 in DNA: TGTGCCTGTGACGCCGTACTGGGGGATACAAACATCGATAAACTCATCTTT.

Notes on this clone: TCRdb pairs this DNA with a much larger clone's protein that differs at residue 3, likely a read error; the protein shown was translated from the DNA. The chain is built from TRAV29/DV5 and TRDJ1; TRDD3 matches 9 bases. Germline V gene data show CDR1 as NSMFDY and CDR2 as ISSIKDK. The CDR3 is 15 residues long. CDR3 in amino acids: CATSRPGGLADKLIF. The CDR3 DNA sequence: TGTGCAACAAGTCGACCTGGGGGATTGGCCGATAAACTCATCTTT.

Points on this clone: The protein TCRdb lists belongs to a much larger clone and differs from this DNA's translation at residue 9, which points to a read error; the protein shown is made from the DNA. The chain is built from TRDV1 and TRDJ1; D is perhaps TRDD3 (9 bases). V shed 1 base and J shed 0 bases, with 24 bases lying between them. The CDR3 totals 20 residues. The germline gives CDR1 TSWWSYY, CDR2 QGS. The CDR3 DNA follows: TGTGCTCTTGGGGAACGCCTTCCTATCCTGGGGGATTGGAACACCGATAAACTCATCTTT. This sequence encodes CALGERLPILGDWNTDKLIF.

A note on this clone: The protein TCRdb gives is from a much larger clone and does not agree with this DNA's translation at residue 4, likely a read error; the protein shown here comes from the DNA. This sequence joins TRDV2 and TRDJ3; 9 bases match TRDD3. CDR1 and CDR2 (germline): GEAIGNYY, EKD. This CDR3 contains 20 residues. V was pared by 5 bases and J by 2 bases, with 15 bases of the junction left unmatched. The CDR3: CACGHIRAGGYPWDTRQMFF. Written as DNA, the CDR3 is TGTGCCTGTGGCCATATACGAGCCGGGGGATACCCCTGGGACACCCGACAGATGTTTTTC.

A word on this clone: TCRdb's protein, taken from a much larger clone, differs from this DNA's translation at residue 16, likely owing to a read error; the protein displayed comes from the DNA. The rearrangement joins TRDV1 to TRDJ1, with TRDD3 matching 12 bases. This CDR3 contains 21 residues. Germline CDR1 and CDR2: TSWWSYY and QGS. Trimming removed 2 bases from V and 5 bases from J; junction bases left unmatched: 21. Here the CDR3 DNA reads TGTGCTCTTGGGGAATTCCTCCCCAGTCGGTACTGGGGGATACTGAGAGATAAACTCATCTTT. This gives the protein CALGEFLPSRYWGILRDKLIF.

This clone has just a few counts. The chain carries TRDV2 and TRDJ1; 7 positions agree with TRDD3. CDR1 and CDR2 (germline): GEAIGNYY, EKD. This CDR3 contains 17 residues. Trimming took 3 bases from V and 0 from J; bases not matched to a gene: 12. The CDR3 reads CACDPAEGDSYTDKLIF. DNA for the CDR3: TGTGCCTGTGACCCCGCCGAGGGGGATTCGTACACCGATAAACTCATCTTT.

This clone has just a few counts. TCRdb assigns this DNA the protein of a much larger clone, which departs from its translation at residue 16; this likely reflects a read error, and the protein shown comes from translating the DNA. This CDR3 is CACDTLGTTSYTDKLFF. The DNA of the CDR3 is TGTGCCTGTGACACTCTGGGGACGACTTCTTACACCGATAAACTCTTCTTT. This chain connects TRDV2 to TRDJ1, with a possible D match to TRDD3 (6 bases). The J call may be faulty, since TRDJ2 better matches the DNA end. Germline V lookup: CDR1 GEAIGNYY, CDR2 EKD. CDR3 size: 17 residues.

Comment on this clone: The amino acid sequence in TCRdb belongs to a much larger clone and departs from this DNA's translation at residue 18, likely a sequencing read error; the sequence shown is translated from the DNA. The V gene is TRDV3, the J gene TRDJ1, with 12 bases matching TRDD3. Germline CDR1 is TVYSNPD and CDR2 is GDNSRS (reference sequence). There are 20 residues in the CDR3. CDR3 sequence reads: CAFSPLPTYTGGYYTDKFIF. In DNA form, the CDR3 reads TGTGCCTTCAGCCCCCTTCCTACTTATACTGGGGGATACTACACCGATAAATTCATCTTT.

As concerns this clone: This likely came from a read error, as a far larger clone is one base away. The sample has other DNA sequences that encode this CDR3 too. This chain uses TRDV2 with TRDJ3, with a tentative D call TRDD3 (5 bases). The CDR3 length is 19 residues. Looked up from germline, CDR1 is GEAIGNYY and CDR2 is EKD. CDR3 DNA sequence: TGTGCCTGTGACACCGGGGGGGCTTTTAGCTCCTGGGACACTCGACAGATGTTTTTC. Translating gives CACDTGGAFSSWDTRQMFF.

Note on this clone: A far larger clone is only one base removed, so a read error is likely. In the same sample, other DNA sequences code for this CDR3. The J gene is TRDJ1, the V gene TRDV1; a possible D gene is TRDD3 (9 bases). V was trimmed by 0 bases and J by 4 bases, leaving 39 bases between them. Looked up from germline, CDR1 is TSWWSYY and CDR2 is QGS. This CDR3 contains 24 residues. The CDR3 region is CALGELSHGLPIWGIVFIGDKLIF. The CDR3 DNA follows: TGTGCTCTTGGGGAACTTTCCCATGGCCTTCCTATATGGGGGATAGTATTTATAGGCGATAAACTCATCTTT.

This clone is deemed medium-sized (0.01 to 0.1%). This likely stems from a read error, as it lies one base from a far larger clone. Different DNA sequences within this sample yield the same CDR3. The gene calls are TRDV3 and TRDJ1; no clear D. The CDR3 has 16 amino acids. Trimming removed 2 bases at V and 0 bases at J, with 19 bases between. Germline lookup yields CDR1 TVYSNPD and CDR2 GDNSRS (reference sequence). CDR3 DNA: TGTGCCTTTTTGGGCAAGTGGGCCCAGTACACCGATAAACTCATCTTT. Translating gives CAFLGKWAQYTDKLIF.

This clone was seen a handful of times. The TCRdb protein comes from a much larger clone and disagrees with this DNA's translation at residue 20, likely due to a read error; the protein given here is derived from the DNA. This chain uses TRDV1 with TRDJ1; perhaps TRDD3 as D (9 bases). V lost 0 bases and J 6 bases, leaving 41 bases between the germline ends. Germline V lookup: CDR1 TSWWSYY, CDR2 QGS. The CDR3 contains 24 residues. The CDR3 DNA reads TGTGCTCTTGGGGAACTTTCCCATGGCCTTCCTATATGGGGGATAGTCTTTATAGGCAATAAACTCATCTTT. Its protein product is CALGELSHGLPIWGIVFIGNKLIF.

This clone was seen more than once but under ten times. The translation of this DNA and the TCRdb protein of a much larger clone differ at residue 5, probably owing to a read error; the protein shown here is translated from the DNA. V gene TRDV2 combines with J gene TRDJ1; tentative D call: TRDD3 (6 bases). This CDR3 is built from 16 residues. The germline gives CDR1 GEAIGNYY, CDR2 EKD. The V gene lost 3 bases and the J gene lost 0 bases, with 16 bases spanning the gap. CDR3 DNA: TGTGCCTGTGACGCCTTGGTGGGGGTCCACACCGATAAACTCATCTTT. It specifies CACDALVGVHTDKLIF.

A remark on this clone: The mismatch at residue 10 between this DNA's translation and the TCRdb protein of a much larger clone likely reflects a read error; the protein shown is translated from the DNA. The V call is TRDV2, the J call TRDJ1; maybe TRDD3 (6 bases). The CDR3 runs 16 residues. The V gene's germline CDR1 is GEAIGNYY and CDR2 EKD. V lost 0 bases and J lost 0, with 13 bases in between. CDR3 residues: CACDTLVGVYTDKLIF. The CDR3 region has the DNA TGTGCCTGTGACACCTTGGTGGGGGTCTACACCGATAAACTCATCTTT.

On this clone: TCRdb lists the protein of a much larger clone for this DNA, which differs at residue 6, so this is likely a read error; the protein given here is translated from the DNA itself. The V and J genes are TRDV2 and TRDJ3; 9 bases fit TRDD3. Trimming at V came to 3 bases and at J to 2 bases, leaving 13 bases not matched to a gene. This CDR3 has 20 residues. CDR1 is GEAIGNYY and CDR2 is EKD in the germline V gene. As DNA, the CDR3 is TGTGCCTGTGACCATCTACGAGCCGGGGGATACCCCTGGGACACCCGACAGATGTTTTTC. It encodes CACDHLRAGGYPWDTRQMFF.

As concerns this clone: The protein in TCRdb stems from a much larger clone and differs at residue 4 from this DNA's translation, likely a read error; here the protein is translated from the DNA. The chain uses TRDV2 and TRDJ1, with 12 bases fitting TRDD3. The CDR3 has 15 residues. The V gene's germline CDR1 is GEAIGNYY and CDR2 EKD. The ends lost 3 bases at V and 3 bases at J; junction bases unmatched: 4. Written as DNA, the CDR3 is TGTGCCTGTGACGGACTGGGGGATACTTCCGATAAACTCATCTTT. It specifies CACDGLGDTSDKLIF.